The 16 T cell receptor beta chains given below trace back to one sample, sequenced in a study of blood T cell repertoires in COVID-19. Sequencing used immunoSEQ multiplex PCR; TCRdb keeps in-frame clones, though not all of them. The sample contains hundreds of thousands of clones, around 90% of which appear only once. Source material: peripheral blood. The receptors here all came from a man aged 55-75 years who had recovered from COVID-19.

This clone was seen just once. This chain joins TRBV5-1 and TRBJ2-7; D not resolved. The CDR3 extends over 13 amino acids. Between the trimmed V and J ends, which lost 4 bases and 4 bases, there was a span of 12 bases. CDR1 and CDR2 (germline): SGHRS, YFSETQ. The CDR3 is CASSGAMSYEQYF. The CDR3 DNA reads as TGCGCCAGCAGCGGAGCGATGTCTTACGAGCAGTACTTC.

The chain joins TRBV11-2 to TRBJ2-7; D is unresolved. V was pared by 1 base and J by 2 bases, with 12 bases between. Germline values: CDR1 SGHAT, CDR2 FQNNGV. The CDR3 is made up of 15 amino acids. The CDR3 is CASSLVVQVTYEQYF. In DNA, the CDR3 is TGTGCCAGCAGCTTAGTGGTGCAGGTCACCTACGAGCAGTACTTC.

The V and J genes are TRBV4-1 and TRBJ1-1; 8 bases are a match to TRBD1. Germline V gene data show CDR1 as MGHRA and CDR2 as YSYEKL. The CDR3 extends over 12 amino acids. Germline trimming cut 2 bases from V and 8 bases from J; bases unmatched to any gene: 1. The CDR3 is CASSQSGGEAFF. For the CDR3, the DNA is TGCGCCAGCAGCCAATCAGGGGGCGAAGCTTTCTTT.

This clone has just one count. The chain joins TRBV11-2 to TRBJ2-7; 7 bases are shared with TRBD2. The CDR3 has 15 amino acids. The ends lost 2 bases at V and 0 bases at J; junction bases unmatched: 4. From germline, CDR1 is SGHAT and CDR2 FQNNGV. The CDR3 spells CASSLSGASSYEQYF. CDR3 coding DNA: TGTGCCAGCAGCTTAAGCGGGGCCAGCTCCTACGAGCAGTACTTC.

The rearrangement joins TRBV10-1 to TRBJ1-1; no definite D call. The V end lost 4 bases, the J end lost 1 base, and 10 bases lay between the germline ends. This CDR3 is 14 amino acids long. Germline loops: CDR1 WNHNN, CDR2 SYGVQD (reference sequence). The CDR3 coding sequence is TGCGCCAGCAGTGTCCCACACCCGAACACTGAAGCTTTCTTT. Amino acids: CASSVPHPNTEAFF.

The sample holds one count of this clone. The rearrangement joins TRBV5-1 to TRBJ2-5, with D maybe TRBD1 (6 bases). The CDR3 length is 15 residues. Germline V gene lookup returns CDR1 SGHRS and CDR2 YFSETQ. V dropped 0 bases and J dropped 2 bases, with 11 bases sitting between them. The CDR3 DNA reads TGCGCCAGCAGCTTGGCTACAGGGACGCAAGAGACCCAGTACTTC. This codes for CASSLATGTQETQYF. The full variable domain, with the rest looked up from reference TRBV5-1 and TRBJ2-5, is KAGVTQTPRYLIKTRGQQVTLSCSPISGHRSVSWYQQTPGQGLQFLFEYFSETQRNKGNFPGRFSGRQFSNSRSEMNVSTLELGDSALYLCASSLATGTQETQYFGPGTRLLVL.

In this sample, this clone turned up a few times. The chain is built from TRBV12-5 and TRBJ1-5; no definite D call. V gave up 2 bases and J gave up 3 bases, with 20 bases separating them. Germline V gives CDR1 LGHNT, CDR2 FRNRAP. The CDR3 loop spans 18 amino acids. CDR3: CASGLLRDPPRSNQPQHF. Here the CDR3 DNA reads TGTGCTAGTGGTTTGCTCCGGGATCCCCCCCGGTCCAATCAGCCCCAGCATTTT. Drawing the rest from reference TRBV12-5 and TRBJ1-5, the complete variable domain is DARVTQTPRHKVTEMGQEVTMRCQPILGHNTVFWYRQTMMQGLELLAYFRNRAPLDDSGMPKDRFSAEMPDATLATLKIQPSEPRDSAVYFCASGLLRDPPRSNQPQHFGDGTRLSIL.

The chain links TRBV14 to TRBJ1-1; 7 nucleotides line up with TRBD1. V gave up 4 bases and J gave up 1 base; unmatched junction bases: 9. Germline V gene lookup returns CDR1 SGHDN and CDR2 FVKESK. CDR3 length equals 16 residues. CDR3 DNA: TGTGCCAGCAGCCGCCGACAGGGCGGTTGGAACACTGAAGCTTTCTTT. Protein product: CASSRRQGGWNTEAFF.

The V call is TRBV23-1, the J call TRBJ1-4; TRBD1 is a possible D gene (6 bases). TRBV23-1 is known as an ORF, though its function is uncertain. Trimming removed 3 bases at V and 3 bases at J, with 14 bases between. The CDR3 runs 16 residues. The CDR3 sequence is CASSHQRQAANEKLFF. DNA for the CDR3: TGCGCCAGCAGTCACCAGAGACAGGCGGCTAATGAAAAACTGTTTTTT.

CDR3 sequence: CASSPRASVLYEQYF. CDR3 bases: TGTGCCAGCAGCCCGAGGGCTAGCGTTTTGTACGAGCAGTACTTC. The chain recombines TRBV27 with TRBJ2-7; tentative D call: TRBD2 (6 bases). The CDR3 is 15 residues long. The V end was cut by 6 bases, the J end by 4 bases, with 19 bases between. Germline CDR1 is MNHEY and CDR2 is SMNVEV (reference sequence).

The genes are TRBV19 and TRBJ1-2, with 7 bases identical to TRBD1. V was clipped by 7 bases and J by 4 bases; unmatched bases: 9. Germline CDR1 LNHDA, CDR2 SQIVND (reference sequence). The CDR3 has 14 residues. The CDR3 region is CASNPTGVPYGYTF. DNA of the CDR3: TGTGCCAGTAATCCCACAGGGGTTCCCTATGGCTACACCTTC.

This clone was observed a single time. The chain couples TRBV9 to TRBJ1-5, with 7 bases identical to TRBD1. The CDR3 has 14 residues. V trimming: 3 bases; J trimming: 4 bases; junction bases outside the gene matches: 4. Germline CDR1 SGDLS, CDR2 YYNGEE. The CDR3 nucleotides read TGTGCCAGCAGCGAACACAGGGGTAATCAGCCCCAGCATTTT. Amino acid sequence: CASSEHRGNQPQHF.

In this sample, this clone turned up a few times. CDR3 coding DNA: TGTGCCAGCAGCTTAAAAGGGGCGAGCAATCAGCCCCAGCATTTT. Translating it yields CASSLKGASNQPQHF. The rearrangement uses TRBV7-7 and TRBJ1-5, with D possibly TRBD1 on 5 matching bases. Germline V CDR1 and CDR2: SSHAT, FNYEAQ (reference sequence). This CDR3 spans 15 amino acids. Trimming removed 2 bases at V and 1 base at J, with 9 bases between.

The chain uses TRBV6-5 and TRBJ1-3; D ambiguous. The CDR3 spans 14 residues. The V gene lost 0 bases and the J gene lost 1 base, with 4 bases spanning the gap. CDR1 MNHEY and CDR2 SVGAGI come from the germline V gene. CDR3 bases: TGTGCCAGCAGTTACTCGACTTCTGGAAACACCATATATTTT. It is translated as CASSYSTSGNTIYF.

The CDR3 DNA is TGTGCCAGCAGCGGGGACAGCGGATATGGCTACACCTTC. It yields the protein CASSGDSGYGYTF. This rearrangement joins TRBV2 to TRBJ1-2; TRBD1 matches at 7 bases. There are 13 residues in the CDR3. CDR1 SNHLY and CDR2 FYNNEI come from the germline V gene. V was clipped by 6 bases and J by 5 bases; unmatched bases: 6.

The chain links TRBV24-1 to TRBJ1-1; TRBD1 agrees at 8 bases. Per germline, CDR1 KGHDR and CDR2 SFDVKD. CDR3 size: 15 residues. The trim removed 3 bases at V and 6 bases at J, leaving 8 bases unmatched. The CDR3, as DNA: TGTGCCACCAGTGATGGGGGACAGGCGGACCCTGAAGCTTTCTTT. Amino acids: CATSDGGQADPEAFF.